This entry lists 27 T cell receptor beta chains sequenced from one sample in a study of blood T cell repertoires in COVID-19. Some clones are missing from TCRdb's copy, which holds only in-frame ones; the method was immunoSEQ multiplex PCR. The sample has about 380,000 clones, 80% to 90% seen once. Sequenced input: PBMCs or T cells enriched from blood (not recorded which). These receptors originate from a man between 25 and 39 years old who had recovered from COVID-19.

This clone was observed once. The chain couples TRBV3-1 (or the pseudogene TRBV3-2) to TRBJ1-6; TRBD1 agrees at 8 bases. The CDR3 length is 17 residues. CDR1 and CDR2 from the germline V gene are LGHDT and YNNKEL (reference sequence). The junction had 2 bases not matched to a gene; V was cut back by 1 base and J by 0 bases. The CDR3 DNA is TGTGCCAGCAGCCAAGTAACAGGGGGCTCCTATAATTCACCCCTCCACTTT. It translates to CASSQVTGGSYNSPLHF.

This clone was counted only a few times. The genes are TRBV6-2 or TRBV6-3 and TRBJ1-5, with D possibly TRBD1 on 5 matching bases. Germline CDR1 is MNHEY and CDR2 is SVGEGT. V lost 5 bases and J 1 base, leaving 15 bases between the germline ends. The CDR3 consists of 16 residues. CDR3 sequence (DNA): TGTGCCAGCAGTCCCAGGGAGGGCCTAAGCAATCAGCCCCAGCATTTT. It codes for CASSPREGLSNQPQHF.

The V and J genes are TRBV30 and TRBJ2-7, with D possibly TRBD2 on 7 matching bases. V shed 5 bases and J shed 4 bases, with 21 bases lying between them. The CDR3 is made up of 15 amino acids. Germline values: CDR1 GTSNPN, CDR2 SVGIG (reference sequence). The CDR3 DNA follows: TGTGCCTGGGCGAAGGGGGGGGGCGCCCCGTACGAGCAGTACTTC. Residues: CAWAKGGGAPYEQYF.

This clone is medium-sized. The CDR3 sequence is CASSPLGGGNEQYF. Written as DNA, the CDR3 is TGTGCCAGCAGTCCTTTGGGGGGAGGGAACGAGCAGTACTTC. The V gene is TRBV27, the J gene TRBJ2-7, with 7 bases aligning to TRBD2. The V gene end was trimmed by 5 bases and the J gene end by 5 bases; junction bases not matched to a gene: 9. CDR1 MNHEY and CDR2 SMNVEV come from the germline V gene (reference sequence). The CDR3 has 14 amino acids.

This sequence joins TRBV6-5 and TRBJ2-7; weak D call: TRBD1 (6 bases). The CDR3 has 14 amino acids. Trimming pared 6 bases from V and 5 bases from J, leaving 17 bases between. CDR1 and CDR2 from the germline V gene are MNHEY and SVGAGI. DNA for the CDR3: TGTGCCAGCAGGGGGGCTACCCCAACGAACGAGCAGTACTTC. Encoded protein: CASRGATPTNEQYF.

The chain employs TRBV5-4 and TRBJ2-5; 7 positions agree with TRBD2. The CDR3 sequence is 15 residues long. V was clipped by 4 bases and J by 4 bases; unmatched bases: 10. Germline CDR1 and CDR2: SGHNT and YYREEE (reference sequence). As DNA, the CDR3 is TGTGCCAGCAGCGGGCCTTACGGGGGGAGAGAGACCCAGTACTTC. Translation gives CASSGPYGGRETQYF.

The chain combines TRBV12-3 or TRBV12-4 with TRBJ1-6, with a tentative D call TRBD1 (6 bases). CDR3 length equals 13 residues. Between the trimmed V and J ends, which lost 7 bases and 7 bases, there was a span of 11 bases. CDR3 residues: CASNGQLNSPLHF. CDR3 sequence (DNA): TGTGCCAGCAACGGACAGTTGAATTCACCCCTCCACTTT.

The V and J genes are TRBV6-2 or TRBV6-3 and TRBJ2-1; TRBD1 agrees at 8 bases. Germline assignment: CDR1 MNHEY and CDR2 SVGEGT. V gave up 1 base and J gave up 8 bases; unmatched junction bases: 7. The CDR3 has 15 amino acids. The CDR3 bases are TGTGCCAGCAGTTACTGGAGGACAGGGACTGATGAGCAGTTCTTC. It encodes CASSYWRTGTDEQFF.

The CDR3 loop reads CASSLVWSGSRYNEQFF. In DNA, the CDR3 is TGTGCCAGCAGCTTAGTGTGGTCCGGGTCAAGGTATAATGAGCAGTTCTTC. The chain carries TRBV7-8 and TRBJ2-1; D unresolved. The germline gives CDR1 SGHVS, CDR2 FQNEAQ. The germline V and J ends were trimmed by 1 base and 7 bases, with 20 bases remaining between them. The CDR3 is 17 residues long.

The CDR3 loop reads CASSLSHPNQPQHF. The CDR3 nucleotides read TGTGCCAGCAGCTTATCACACCCTAATCAGCCCCAGCATTTT. The gene calls are TRBV7-2 and TRBJ1-5; D gene ambiguous. The germline CDR1 and CDR2 sequences are SGHTA and FQGNSA. V lost 2 bases and J 4 bases, leaving 9 bases between the germline ends. This CDR3 has 14 residues.

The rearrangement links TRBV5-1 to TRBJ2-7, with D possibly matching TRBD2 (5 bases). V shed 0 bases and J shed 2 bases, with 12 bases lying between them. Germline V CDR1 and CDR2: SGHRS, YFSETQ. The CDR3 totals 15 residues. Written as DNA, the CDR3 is TGCGCCAGCAGCTTGGAGGAGGTTACCCCCTACGAGCAGTACTTC. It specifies CASSLEEVTPYEQYF.

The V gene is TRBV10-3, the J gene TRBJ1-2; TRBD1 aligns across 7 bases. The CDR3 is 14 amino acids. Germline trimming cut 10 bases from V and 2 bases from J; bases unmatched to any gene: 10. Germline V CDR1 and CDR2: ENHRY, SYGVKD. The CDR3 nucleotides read TGTGCCACCCGGGACAGCCGGTCGAACTATGGCTACACCTTC. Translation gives CATRDSRSNYGYTF.

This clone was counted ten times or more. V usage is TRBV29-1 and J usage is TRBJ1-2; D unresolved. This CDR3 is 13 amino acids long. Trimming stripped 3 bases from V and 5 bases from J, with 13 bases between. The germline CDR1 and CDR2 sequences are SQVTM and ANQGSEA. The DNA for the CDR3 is TGCAGCGTTGATTTGGCAGATCAATATGGCTACACCTTC. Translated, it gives CSVDLADQYGYTF. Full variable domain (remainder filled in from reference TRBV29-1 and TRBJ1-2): SAVISQKPSRDICQRGTSLTIQCQVDSQVTMMFWYRQQPGQSLTLIATANQGSEATYESGFVIDKFPISRPNLTFSTLTVSNMSPEDSSIYLCSVDLADQYGYTFGSGTRLTVV.

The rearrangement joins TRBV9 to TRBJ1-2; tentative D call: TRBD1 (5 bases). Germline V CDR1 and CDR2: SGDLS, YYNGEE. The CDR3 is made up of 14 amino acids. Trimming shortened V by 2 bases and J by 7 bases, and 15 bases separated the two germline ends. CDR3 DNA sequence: TGTGCCAGCAGCGTTACAGCGGGGCCTGGTGGCTACACCTTC. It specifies CASSVTAGPGGYTF.

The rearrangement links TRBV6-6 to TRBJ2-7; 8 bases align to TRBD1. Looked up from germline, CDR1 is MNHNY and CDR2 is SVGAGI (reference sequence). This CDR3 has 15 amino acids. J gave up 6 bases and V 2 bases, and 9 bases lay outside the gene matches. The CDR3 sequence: CASSYVTGGPGEQYF. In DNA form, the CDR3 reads TGTGCCAGCAGTTACGTAACAGGGGGGCCTGGCGAGCAGTACTTC.

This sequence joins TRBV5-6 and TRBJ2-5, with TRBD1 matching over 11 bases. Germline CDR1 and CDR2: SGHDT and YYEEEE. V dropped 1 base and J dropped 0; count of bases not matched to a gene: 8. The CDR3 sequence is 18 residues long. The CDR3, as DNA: TGTGCCAGCAGCTTGTTTCGGGACAGGGGGTCGTACCAAGAGACCCAGTACTTC. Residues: CASSLFRDRGSYQETQYF.

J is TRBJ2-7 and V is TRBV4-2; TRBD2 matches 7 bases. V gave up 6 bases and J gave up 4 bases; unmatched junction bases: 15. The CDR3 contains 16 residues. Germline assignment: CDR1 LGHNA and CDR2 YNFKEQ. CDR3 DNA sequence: TGTGCCAGCAGGGGAGGGGTAGGAGGCGGGGTTTACGAGCAGTACTTC. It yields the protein CASRGGVGGGVYEQYF.

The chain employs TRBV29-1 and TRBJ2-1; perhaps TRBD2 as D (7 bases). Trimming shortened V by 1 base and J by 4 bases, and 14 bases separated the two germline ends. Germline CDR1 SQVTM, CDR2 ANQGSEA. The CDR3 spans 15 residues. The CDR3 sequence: CSVEVGGGVYNEQFF. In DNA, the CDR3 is TGCAGCGTTGAAGTGGGCGGGGGCGTTTACAATGAGCAGTTCTTC.

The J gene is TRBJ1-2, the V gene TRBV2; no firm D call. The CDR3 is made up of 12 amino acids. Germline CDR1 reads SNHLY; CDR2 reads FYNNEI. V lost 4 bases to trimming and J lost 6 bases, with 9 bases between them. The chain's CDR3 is CASSVNMDGYTF. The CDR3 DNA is TGTGCCAGCAGTGTTAACATGGATGGCTACACCTTC.

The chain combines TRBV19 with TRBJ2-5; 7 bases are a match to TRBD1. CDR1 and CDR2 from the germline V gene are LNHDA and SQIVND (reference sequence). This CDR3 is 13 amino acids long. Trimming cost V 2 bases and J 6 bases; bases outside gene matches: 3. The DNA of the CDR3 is TGTGCCAGTAGTATACAGGGGGTTCAGACCCAGTACTTC. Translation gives CASSIQGVQTQYF.

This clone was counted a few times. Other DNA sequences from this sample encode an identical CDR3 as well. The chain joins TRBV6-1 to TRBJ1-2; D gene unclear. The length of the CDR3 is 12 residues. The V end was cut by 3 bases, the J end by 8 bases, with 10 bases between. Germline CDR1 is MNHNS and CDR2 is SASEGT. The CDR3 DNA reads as TGTGCCAGCAGTGAGACCGGGGTCGGCTACACCTTC. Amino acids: CASSETGVGYTF.

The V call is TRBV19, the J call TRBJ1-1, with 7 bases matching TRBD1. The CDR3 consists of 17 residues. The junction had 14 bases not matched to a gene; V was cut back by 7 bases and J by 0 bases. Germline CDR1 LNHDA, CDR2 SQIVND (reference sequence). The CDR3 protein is CASNLGGGALMNTEAFF. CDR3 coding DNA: TGTGCCAGTAACCTCGGAGGGGGCGCCTTAATGAACACTGAAGCTTTCTTT.

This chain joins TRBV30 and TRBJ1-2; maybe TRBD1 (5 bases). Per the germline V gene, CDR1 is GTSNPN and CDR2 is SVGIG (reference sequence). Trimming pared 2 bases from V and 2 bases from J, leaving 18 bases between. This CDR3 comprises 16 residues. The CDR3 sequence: CAWSPHLRTPNYGYTF. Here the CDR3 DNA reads TGTGCCTGGAGTCCACACTTAAGGACACCCAACTATGGCTACACCTTC.

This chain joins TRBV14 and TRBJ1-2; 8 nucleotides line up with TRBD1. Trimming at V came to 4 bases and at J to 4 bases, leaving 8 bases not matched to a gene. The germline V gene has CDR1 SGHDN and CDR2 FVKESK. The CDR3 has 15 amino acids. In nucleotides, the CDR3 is TGTGCCAGCAGCCCACCGGGACAGGCCGCCTATGGCTACACCTTC. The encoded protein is CASSPPGQAAYGYTF.

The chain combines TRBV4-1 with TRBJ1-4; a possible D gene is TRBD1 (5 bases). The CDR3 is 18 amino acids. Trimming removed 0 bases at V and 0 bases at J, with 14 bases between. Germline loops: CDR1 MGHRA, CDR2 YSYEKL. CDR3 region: CASSQDPRPRATNEKLFF. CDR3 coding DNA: TGCGCCAGCAGCCAAGACCCCAGGCCCAGGGCAACTAATGAAAAACTGTTTTTT.

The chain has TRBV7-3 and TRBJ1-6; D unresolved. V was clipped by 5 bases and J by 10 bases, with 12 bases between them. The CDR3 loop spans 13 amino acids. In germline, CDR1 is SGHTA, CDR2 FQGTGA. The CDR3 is CASSLGSNSPLHF. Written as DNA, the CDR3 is TGTGCCAGCAGCCTAGGGAGCAACTCACCCCTCCACTTT.

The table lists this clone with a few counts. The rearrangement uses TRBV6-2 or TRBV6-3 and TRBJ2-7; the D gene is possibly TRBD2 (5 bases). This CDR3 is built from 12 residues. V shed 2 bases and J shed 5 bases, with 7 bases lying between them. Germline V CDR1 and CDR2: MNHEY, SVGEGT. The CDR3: CASSYGRDEQYF. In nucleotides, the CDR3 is TGTGCCAGCAGTTACGGGCGGGACGAGCAGTACTTC.